These 13 T cell receptor beta chains were sequenced from one sample in a study of T cells in tuberculosis. Profiled with immunoSEQ multiplex PCR; TCRdb holds only in-frame clones, not every one. The table records 25,000 to 35,000 clones, almost 90% of them present only once. Material for sequencing was PBMCs. These receptors all come from a donor aged 10-29 years with latent tuberculosis or without tuberculosis infection.

The chain has TRBV6-1 and TRBJ2-5; 10 bases map to TRBD1. The junction had 6 bases not matched to a gene; V was cut back by 5 bases and J by 3 bases. CDR1 and CDR2 (germline): MNHNS, SASEGT. The CDR3 consists of 15 residues. DNA for the CDR3: TGTGCCAGCAGTAGTCCGGGACAGGGGAAAGAGACCCAGTACTTC. Translation: CASSSPGQGKETQYF.

The rearrangement links TRBV28 to TRBJ1-5; weak D call: TRBD1 (5 bases). V dropped 11 bases and J dropped 7 bases, with 18 bases sitting between them. This CDR3 region has 13 residues. The V gene's germline CDR1 is MDHEN and CDR2 SYDVKM. CDR3: CAASFRDRQPQHF. The CDR3 bases are TGTGCCGCCTCCTTCAGGGATCGGCAGCCCCAGCATTTT. The full variable domain, completed using reference TRBV28 and TRBJ1-5, is DVKVTQSSRYLVKRTGEKVFLECVQDMDHENMFWYRQDPGLGLRLIYFSYDVKMKEKGDIPEGYSVSREKKERFSLILESASTNQTSMYLCAASFRDRQPQHFGDGTRLSIL.

The chain recombines TRBV9 with TRBJ1-6; D gene unclear. Germline CDR1 and CDR2: SGDLS and YYNGEE. This CDR3 has 14 residues. The V end lost 0 bases, the J end lost 2 bases, and 3 bases lay between the germline ends. This CDR3 reads CASSVDTYNSPLHF. CDR3 sequence (DNA): TGTGCCAGCAGCGTAGACACCTATAATTCACCCCTCCACTTT.

The V and J genes are TRBV5-6 and TRBJ1-4; D is unclear. Germline CDR1 reads SGHDT; CDR2 reads YYEEEE. V was clipped by 0 bases and J by 0 bases, with 9 bases between them. This CDR3 comprises 16 residues. The CDR3 loop is CASSLGTGATNEKLFF. In DNA, the CDR3 is TGTGCCAGCAGCTTGGGCACGGGAGCAACTAATGAAAAACTGTTTTTT.

This chain joins TRBV21-1 and TRBJ2-7; the table calls TRBD2, which could not be checked here. TRBV21-1 is an annotated pseudogene. The CDR3 is 12 amino acids. The CDR3 sequence: CASSQAGYEQYF. In nucleotides, the CDR3 is TGTGCCAGCAGCCAGGCGGGCTACGAGCAGTACTTC.

This chain joins TRBV4-1 and TRBJ1-3; D is possibly TRBD1 (6 bases). Looked up from germline, CDR1 is MGHRA and CDR2 is YSYEKL. V lost 3 bases, J lost 1 base, and 16 bases lay in between. The CDR3 runs 17 residues. The CDR3 is CASSHGQSPRSGNTIYF. CDR3 bases: TGCGCCAGCAGCCATGGACAGTCACCTAGATCTGGAAACACCATATATTTT.

The J gene is TRBJ1-5, the V gene TRBV19; 8 positions agree with TRBD1. Unmatched junction bases numbered 7, after V lost 4 bases and J lost 11 bases. The CDR3 length is 13 residues. Germline V gives CDR1 LNHDA, CDR2 SQIVND (reference sequence). Here the CDR3 reads CASSNHRGEAQHF. The CDR3 DNA follows: TGTGCCAGTAGTAATCACAGGGGGGAGGCCCAGCATTTT.

The chain joins TRBV28 to TRBJ2-2; weak D call: TRBD2 (5 bases). Germline-derived CDR1 and CDR2 are MDHEN and SYDVKM. This CDR3 contains 15 residues. The V and J ends lost 5 bases and 7 bases respectively, with 17 bases between them. The CDR3 here is CASSRLDWRHGELFF. The DNA of the CDR3 is TGTGCCAGCAGTAGGCTAGATTGGAGGCACGGGGAGCTGTTTTTT.

This clone appeared once. The gene calls are TRBV5-8 and TRBJ1-1; the match to TRBD1 covers 9 bases. Germline V gene data show CDR1 as SGHTS and CDR2 as YDEGEE. V was clipped by 4 bases and J by 6 bases; unmatched bases: 7. The length of the CDR3 is 14 residues. CDR3 residues: CASSLIGTGSEAFF. CDR3 sequence (DNA): TGTGCCAGCAGCCTAATAGGGACAGGGTCTGAAGCTTTCTTT. Based on the CDR3 plus reference TRBV5-8 and TRBJ1-1, the full variable domain is EAGVTQSPTHLIKTRGQQATLRCSPISGHTSVYWYQQALGLGLQFLLWYDEGEERNRGNFPPRFSGRQFPNYSSELNVNALELEDSALYLCASSLIGTGSEAFFGQGTRLTVV.

The chain has TRBV6-1 and TRBJ2-3; 12 nucleotides agree with TRBD2. Germline loops: CDR1 MNHNS, CDR2 SASEGT. V shed 7 bases, J shed 5 bases, and the junction held 7 bases outside the gene matches. CDR3 length: 15 residues. The CDR3 DNA is TGTGCCAGCACCCGGACTAGCGGGGATTTAGATACGCAGTATTTT. Its protein is CASTRTSGDLDTQYF.

The chain joins TRBV21-1 to TRBJ2-7; TRBD1 is the table's D call and was not checked against the DNA. TRBV21-1 is recorded as a pseudogene. CDR3 length: 16 residues. The CDR3 loop reads CASSKAKDRGNYEQYF. The CDR3 region has the DNA TGTGCCAGCAGCAAAGCCAAGGACAGGGGGAACTACGAGCAGTACTTC.

This chain connects TRBV2 to TRBJ2-7, with TRBD1 identical over 8 bases. This CDR3 has 13 amino acids. V lost 6 bases to trimming and J lost 2 bases; unmatched junction nucleotides: 3. CDR1 is SNHLY, CDR2 FYNNEI, per germline. The CDR3 loop is CASSGQGAYEQYF. CDR3 sequence (DNA): TGTGCCAGCAGCGGACAGGGCGCCTACGAGCAGTACTTC.

The chain recombines TRBV2 with TRBJ2-1, with a weak D call TRBD2 (7 bases). The CDR3 totals 14 residues. Germline V lookup: CDR1 SNHLY, CDR2 FYNNEI. Deletions cut 6 bases from V and 1 base from J, with 10 bases between. CDR3 DNA: TGTGCCAGCAGAAGGGGGGGGTCCTACAATGAGCAGTTCTTC. This encodes CASRRGGSYNEQFF.